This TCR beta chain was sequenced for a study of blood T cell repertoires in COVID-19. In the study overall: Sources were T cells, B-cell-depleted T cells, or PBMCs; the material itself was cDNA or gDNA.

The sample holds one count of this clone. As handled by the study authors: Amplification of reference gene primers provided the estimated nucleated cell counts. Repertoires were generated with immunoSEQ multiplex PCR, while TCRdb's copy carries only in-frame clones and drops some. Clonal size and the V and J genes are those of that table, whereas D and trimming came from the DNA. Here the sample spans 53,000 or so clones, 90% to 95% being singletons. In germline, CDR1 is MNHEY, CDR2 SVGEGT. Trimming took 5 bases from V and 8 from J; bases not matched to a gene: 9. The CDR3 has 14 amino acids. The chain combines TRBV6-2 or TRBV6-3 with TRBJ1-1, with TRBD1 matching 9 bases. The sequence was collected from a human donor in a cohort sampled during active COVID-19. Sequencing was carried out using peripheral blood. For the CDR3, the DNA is TGTGCCAGCAGTGGCGGGACAGGGTCCTCCGAAGCTTTCTTT. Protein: CASSGGTGSSEAFF.